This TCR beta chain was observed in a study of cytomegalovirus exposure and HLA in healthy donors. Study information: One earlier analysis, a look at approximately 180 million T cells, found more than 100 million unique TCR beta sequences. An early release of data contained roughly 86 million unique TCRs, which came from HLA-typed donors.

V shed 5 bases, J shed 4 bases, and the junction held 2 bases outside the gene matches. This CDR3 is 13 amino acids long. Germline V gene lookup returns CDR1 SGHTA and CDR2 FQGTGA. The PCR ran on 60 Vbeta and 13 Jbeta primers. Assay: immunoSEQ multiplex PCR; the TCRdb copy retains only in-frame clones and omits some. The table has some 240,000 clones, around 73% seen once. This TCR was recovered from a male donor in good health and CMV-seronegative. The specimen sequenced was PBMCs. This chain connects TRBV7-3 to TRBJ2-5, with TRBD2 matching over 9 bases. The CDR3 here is CASSRTSAETQYF. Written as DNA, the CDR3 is TGTGCCAGCAGCCGGACTAGCGCAGAGACCCAGTACTTC.